This is a list of T cell receptor beta chains from one sample in a study of CD8 T cells in ankylosing spondylitis. TCRdb passed the 5' RACE reads through MiXCR, listing each CDR3 protein once. The table has approximately 520,000 distinct CDR3 sequences, about 5.7% seen once. Sequenced: blood, either unsorted or a sorted T cell fraction (not recorded which). The receptor source for this set is a male donor with ankylosing spondylitis. Both conserved end residues are part of each CDR3. Fields, in order: J gene, D gene, CDR3 length, clone size, V gene, CDR3 DNA, CDR3 protein. A D gene is named only where the DNA matches it firmly. Size values are once, few and many counts, or a class for expanded clones, and some rows have none.

j_call: TRBJ1-5
d_call: TRBD1
cdr3_length: 15
clone_size: many
v_call: TRBV9
cdr3_nt: TGTGCCAGCAGCGAGGGGGCAGGGCGCAATCAGCCCCAGCATTTT
cdr3_aa: CASSEGAGRNQPQHF

j_call: TRBJ2-6
d_call: TRBD1
cdr3_length: 17
clone_size: -
v_call: TRBV4-3
cdr3_nt: TGCGCCAGCAGCCAAGATAGCAGGGGGACTGGGGCCAACGTCCTGACTTTC
cdr3_aa: CASSQDSRGTGANVLTF

j_call: TRBJ2-7
d_call: TRBD2
cdr3_length: 15
clone_size: many
v_call: TRBV20-1
cdr3_nt: TGCAGTGCTAGAGTTAGCGGGTGGTCCCCGTACGAGCAGTACTTC
cdr3_aa: CSARVSGWSPYEQYF

j_call: TRBJ2-4
d_call: -
cdr3_length: 18
clone_size: many
v_call: TRBV10-3
cdr3_nt: TGTGCCATCAGCGGGGGCGGGACAAATATACTAGCCAAAAACATTCAGTACTTC
cdr3_aa: CAISGGGTNILAKNIQYF

j_call: TRBJ2-3
d_call: -
cdr3_length: 13
clone_size: many
v_call: TRBV20-1
cdr3_nt: TGCAGTGCTAGAGCACCAGGCCCAGATACGCAGTATTTT
cdr3_aa: CSARAPGPDTQYF

j_call: TRBJ2-5
d_call: -
cdr3_length: 16
clone_size: many
v_call: TRBV7-2
cdr3_nt: TGTGCCAGCAGCTTAGCGGTCCAGCGTTCAGGAGAGACCCAGTACTTC
cdr3_aa: CASSLAVQRSGETQYF

j_call: TRBJ2-5
d_call: -
cdr3_length: 16
clone_size: many
v_call: TRBV28
cdr3_nt: TGTGCCAGCAGTTTAAGTCGCCGGGCAGGTCAAGAGACCCAGTACTTC
cdr3_aa: CASSLSRRAGQETQYF

j_call: TRBJ1-1
d_call: TRBD1
cdr3_length: 14
clone_size: -
v_call: TRBV18
cdr3_nt: TGTGCCAGCTCCCGGACAGGGCGGCAGACTGAAGCTTTCTTT
cdr3_aa: CASSRTGRQTEAFF

j_call: TRBJ2-3
d_call: -
cdr3_length: 13
clone_size: many
v_call: TRBV10-3
cdr3_nt: TGTGCCATCAGTGAGTCAGGGCTGGATACGCAGTATTTT
cdr3_aa: CAISESGLDTQYF

j_call: TRBJ1-1
d_call: -
cdr3_length: 13
clone_size: few
v_call: TRBV30
cdr3_nt: TGTGCCTGGAGTGTAGGTGGCTACACTGAAGCTTTCTTT
cdr3_aa: CAWSVGGYTEAFF

j_call: TRBJ2-2
d_call: -
cdr3_length: 15
clone_size: many
v_call: TRBV10-3
cdr3_nt: TGTGCCATCGCAGGGGCTAGCGGGAACACCGGGGAGCTGTTTTTT
cdr3_aa: CAIAGASGNTGELFF

j_call: TRBJ2-1
d_call: TRBD2
cdr3_length: 18
clone_size: few
v_call: TRBV4-2
cdr3_nt: TGTGCCAGCAGCCAAGCACTAGCGGTCGAACAGACCTACAATGAGCAGTTCTTC
cdr3_aa: CASSQALAVEQTYNEQFF

j_call: TRBJ1-5
d_call: -
cdr3_length: 15
clone_size: many
v_call: TRBV28
cdr3_nt: TGTGCCAGCAGTTTGGGGGGGAGGAGCAATCAGCCCCAGCATTTT
cdr3_aa: CASSLGGRSNQPQHF

j_call: TRBJ2-7
d_call: TRBD1
cdr3_length: 14
clone_size: many
v_call: TRBV12-3/TRBV12-4
cdr3_nt: TGTGCCAGCAGTTCTAAGACAGGGTTCCACGAGCAGTACTTC
cdr3_aa: CASSSKTGFHEQYF

j_call: TRBJ2-3
d_call: -
cdr3_length: 15
clone_size: many
v_call: TRBV29-1
cdr3_nt: TGCAGCGTGGAAGGTCAGGGGACCGTCACAGATACGCAGTATTTT
cdr3_aa: CSVEGQGTVTDTQYF

j_call: TRBJ2-1
d_call: TRBD2
cdr3_length: 16
clone_size: few
v_call: TRBV18
cdr3_nt: TGTGCCAGCTCCCCGTTTGTAGCGGGAGGGGAGGATGAGCAGTTCTTC
cdr3_aa: CASSPFVAGGEDEQFF

j_call: TRBJ2-3
d_call: TRBD1
cdr3_length: 17
clone_size: many
v_call: TRBV28
cdr3_nt: TGTGCCAGCATCCTTAGTCCGGACAGGGGGAGCACAGATACGCAGTATTTT
cdr3_aa: CASILSPDRGSTDTQYF

j_call: TRBJ2-1
d_call: TRBD1
cdr3_length: 13
clone_size: many
v_call: TRBV29-1
cdr3_nt: TGCAGCGTTTTCCCGGGACAGTACAATGAGCAGTTCTTC
cdr3_aa: CSVFPGQYNEQFF

j_call: TRBJ1-4
d_call: -
cdr3_length: 14
clone_size: few
v_call: TRBV5-5
cdr3_nt: TGTGCCAGCAGCTACAGACCCGGTAACGAAAAACTGTTTTTT
cdr3_aa: CASSYRPGNEKLFF

j_call: TRBJ2-5
d_call: -
cdr3_length: 15
clone_size: few
v_call: TRBV4-3
cdr3_nt: TGCGCCAGCAGCCAAGCCCCGGGGAACCAAGAGACCCAGTACTTC
cdr3_aa: CASSQAPGNQETQYF

j_call: TRBJ2-7
d_call: -
cdr3_length: 15
clone_size: many
v_call: TRBV7-2
cdr3_nt: TGTGCCAGCAGCTCGAGCGGTATCCAAAACTACGAGCAGTACTTC
cdr3_aa: CASSSSGIQNYEQYF

j_call: TRBJ2-1
d_call: TRBD2
cdr3_length: 15
clone_size: many
v_call: TRBV20-1
cdr3_nt: TGCAGTGCCGAACCCCAGCGGGAATGGTACAATGAGCAGTTCTTC
cdr3_aa: CSAEPQREWYNEQFF

j_call: TRBJ2-7
d_call: TRBD1
cdr3_length: 14
clone_size: -
v_call: TRBV7-2
cdr3_nt: TGTGCCAGCAGCTCCCGGGACAGGGATCGCGAGCAGTACTTC
cdr3_aa: CASSSRDRDREQYF

j_call: TRBJ2-5
d_call: -
cdr3_length: 15
clone_size: few
v_call: TRBV12-3/TRBV12-4
cdr3_nt: TGTGCCAGCAGTCTAGGTCGTCGGAGGGGAGAGACCCAGTACTTC
cdr3_aa: CASSLGRRRGETQYF

j_call: TRBJ2-1
d_call: TRBD2
cdr3_length: 15
clone_size: -
v_call: TRBV15
cdr3_nt: TGTGCCACCAGCTCATTGGGACTAGGAAGGGATGAGCAGTTCTTC
cdr3_aa: CATSSLGLGRDEQFF

j_call: TRBJ2-7
d_call: TRBD1
cdr3_length: 15
clone_size: -
v_call: TRBV9
cdr3_nt: TGTGCCAGCAGCGCCGGGACAGGGGACGTCTACGAGCAGTACTTC
cdr3_aa: CASSAGTGDVYEQYF